Listed below are T cell receptor beta chains from one sample, sequenced in a study of OX40 agonist ivuxolimab in advanced cancers. The method was immunoSEQ multiplex PCR; TCRdb's version includes in-frame clones alone and lacks a portion of them. Of approximately 74,000 clones listed, more than 80% were seen once; the top ten hold roughly 0.5%. The material sequenced was CD4+ or CD8+ T cells sorted from blood, taken in a trial of the OX40 agonist ivuxolimab. The receptors were sampled from an adult with an advanced solid tumor such as melanoma, head and neck, liver or kidney cancer. Both conserved end residues are trimmed from each CDR3. The order of the fields is J gene, V gene, D gene, CDR3 length, CDR3 protein. The D gene is left open where the match is weak.

j_gene: TRBJ2-5
v_gene: TRBV5-1
d_gene: -
len: 15
CDR3aa: ASSLVVRTRGLETQY

j_gene: TRBJ2-6
v_gene: TRBV11-3
d_gene: -
len: 14
CDR3aa: ASSLGVGSGANVLT

j_gene: TRBJ1-6
v_gene: TRBV18
d_gene: -
len: 14
CDR3aa: ASSPRGKSDNSPLH

j_gene: TRBJ2-1
v_gene: TRBV30
d_gene: TRBD2
len: 13
CDR3aa: AWSHQRGAPDEQF

j_gene: TRBJ2-5
v_gene: TRBV9
d_gene: -
len: 11
CDR3aa: ASSAQGSETQY

j_gene: TRBJ1-1
v_gene: TRBV18
d_gene: TRBD1
len: 15
CDR3aa: ASSPPPTGQLNTEAF

j_gene: TRBJ2-5
v_gene: TRBV2
d_gene: -
len: 11
CDR3aa: ASRDSAKETQY

j_gene: TRBJ2-1
v_gene: TRBV28
d_gene: TRBD2
len: 14
CDR3aa: ASSSLAGRSYNEQF

j_gene: TRBJ2-2
v_gene: TRBV2
d_gene: -
len: 12
CDR3aa: ASRLTGSTGELF

j_gene: TRBJ2-2
v_gene: TRBV11-3
d_gene: TRBD2
len: 14
CDR3aa: ASSFSSGRRTGELF

j_gene: TRBJ2-1
v_gene: TRBV7-9
d_gene: -
len: 11
CDR3aa: ASSLIEYNEQF

j_gene: TRBJ2-5
v_gene: TRBV19
d_gene: TRBD1
len: 12
CDR3aa: ASSEYRGQETQY

j_gene: TRBJ1-1
v_gene: TRBV6-1
d_gene: -
len: 13
CDR3aa: ASSEEGGLNTEAF

j_gene: TRBJ2-1
v_gene: TRBV18
d_gene: -
len: 11
CDR3aa: ASSPKRDGEQF

j_gene: TRBJ2-5
v_gene: TRBV7-9
d_gene: TRBD1
len: 13
CDR3aa: ASSNNRQGRETQY

j_gene: -
v_gene: TRBV21-1
d_gene: -
len: 16
CDR3aa: ASSNGTSGRTDGNEQY

j_gene: TRBJ1-1
v_gene: TRBV4-2
d_gene: -
len: 13
CDR3aa: ASSQDLRRNTEAF

j_gene: TRBJ1-4
v_gene: TRBV25-1
d_gene: -
len: 12
CDR3aa: ASTQTATNEKLF

j_gene: TRBJ1-3
v_gene: TRBV5-1
d_gene: -
len: 13
CDR3aa: ASSPGGVAGNTIY

j_gene: TRBJ2-3
v_gene: TRBV7-2
d_gene: -
len: 12
CDR3aa: ASSLVPESDTQY

j_gene: TRBJ1-1
v_gene: TRBV11-3
d_gene: -
len: 12
CDR3aa: ASSLHGGDTEAF

j_gene: TRBJ2-1
v_gene: TRBV5-6
d_gene: -
len: 11
CDR3aa: ASSLEGVNEQF

j_gene: TRBJ1-1
v_gene: TRBV30
d_gene: -
len: 12
CDR3aa: AWSVHSNPSPAF

j_gene: TRBJ2-7
v_gene: TRBV28
d_gene: TRBD2
len: 13
CDR3aa: ASSLSPSGGYEQY

j_gene: TRBJ2-2
v_gene: TRBV10-3
d_gene: -
len: 14
CDR3aa: AISESGMPNTGELF

j_gene: TRBJ2-7
v_gene: TRBV18
d_gene: TRBD1
len: 13
CDR3aa: ASSPLRQGAYEQY

j_gene: TRBJ1-6
v_gene: TRBV7-8
d_gene: -
len: 13
CDR3aa: ASSLVLGDNSPLH

j_gene: TRBJ2-5
v_gene: TRBV18
d_gene: -
len: 11
CDR3aa: ASSQGTLETQY

j_gene: TRBJ2-1
v_gene: TRBV10-3
d_gene: -
len: 12
CDR3aa: AISWDGRYNEQF

j_gene: TRBJ1-2
v_gene: TRBV6-1
d_gene: -
len: 11
CDR3aa: ASSGGKIYGYT

j_gene: TRBJ2-7
v_gene: TRBV10-3
d_gene: TRBD1
len: 11
CDR3aa: AISEYYRGEQY

j_gene: TRBJ1-2
v_gene: TRBV14
d_gene: TRBD1
len: 13
CDR3aa: ASSPDSQGRYGYT

j_gene: TRBJ1-4
v_gene: TRBV30
d_gene: -
len: 11
CDR3aa: AWSPGWGEKLF

j_gene: TRBJ1-6
v_gene: TRBV5-1
d_gene: -
len: 13
CDR3aa: ASSPVSSYNSPLH

j_gene: TRBJ2-3
v_gene: TRBV9
d_gene: -
len: 14
CDR3aa: ASSVKADLTTDTQY

j_gene: TRBJ2-2
v_gene: TRBV10-3
d_gene: -
len: 12
CDR3aa: AITPGRGTGELF

j_gene: TRBJ2-5
v_gene: TRBV7-3
d_gene: -
len: 11
CDR3aa: ASSLNFQETQY

j_gene: TRBJ2-2
v_gene: TRBV7-2
d_gene: TRBD1
len: 14
CDR3aa: ASSLAGTENTGELF

j_gene: TRBJ2-1
v_gene: TRBV7-9
d_gene: TRBD2
len: 13
CDR3aa: ASSLVLAGITEQF

j_gene: TRBJ1-4
v_gene: TRBV5-4
d_gene: TRBD1
len: 13
CDR3aa: ASSADRATNEKLF

j_gene: TRBJ1-2
v_gene: TRBV10-3
d_gene: TRBD1
len: 16
CDR3aa: AITDSLGPPGQNYGYT

j_gene: TRBJ2-1
v_gene: TRBV27
d_gene: TRBD1
len: 11
CDR3aa: ASSLYRGNEQF

j_gene: TRBJ2-6
v_gene: TRBV4-1
d_gene: -
len: 10
CDR3aa: ASRGRANVLT

j_gene: TRBJ1-2
v_gene: TRBV7-6
d_gene: -
len: 12
CDR3aa: ASSDTTDPGGYT

j_gene: TRBJ1-4
v_gene: TRBV5-1
d_gene: -
len: 12
CDR3aa: AGGRGTIGEKLF

j_gene: TRBJ2-7
v_gene: TRBV27
d_gene: TRBD2
len: 18
CDR3aa: ASSQHLGGVGAGTSYEQY

j_gene: TRBJ2-7
v_gene: TRBV6-6
d_gene: TRBD1
len: 14
CDR3aa: ASSYSARGWDYEQY

j_gene: TRBJ2-7
v_gene: TRBV5-1
d_gene: -
len: 13
CDR3aa: ASSLGAGLSFEQY

j_gene: TRBJ2-7
v_gene: TRBV7-2
d_gene: TRBD1
len: 12
CDR3aa: ASSLVLDRGEQY

j_gene: TRBJ2-5
v_gene: TRBV11-2
d_gene: -
len: 12
CDR3aa: ASSFVGLKETQY

j_gene: TRBJ1-5
v_gene: TRBV7-2
d_gene: -
len: 12
CDR3aa: ASSLGSRGQPQH

j_gene: TRBJ2-7
v_gene: TRBV6-5
d_gene: TRBD2
len: 13
CDR3aa: ASSYSTAGELEQY

j_gene: TRBJ1-2
v_gene: TRBV5-4
d_gene: -
len: 11
CDR3aa: ASSLGISGGYT